This T cell receptor (beta chain) was captured in a study of tumor and adjacent non-tumor tissue in lung cancer. Overall study: Aged about 30 to 76 years, patients included 10 men and 4 or 5 women with stage I to III disease.

Germline V gene sequence: CDR1 MGHRA, CDR2 YSYEKL. The J segment lost 2 bases and the V segment lost 8 bases, leaving 9 bases of the junction unmatched. The CDR3 is 15 residues long. A modified ARM-PCR protocol with three rounds of nested PCR amplified TCRbeta. One entry per CDR3 protein results from TCRdb running MiXCR on the multiplex PCR reads. The sample has 65,000 to 75,000 distinct CDR3 sequences; about 77% are singletons. This sample's RNA came from whole unsorted tissue. This non-tumor lung sample came from over 3 cm beyond the tumor edge. V is TRBV4-1 and J is TRBJ2-3; 8 bases fit TRBD2. Sequencing was performed on distant non-tumor lung tissue. The clonotype comes from a man aged 60 to 75 with non-small cell lung cancer. The CDR3 nucleotides read TGCGCCAGCGGCCTCATAGCGGGAACCACAGATACGCAGTATTTT. Translating gives CASGLIAGTTDTQYF.